This paragraph reports one T cell receptor (beta chain). The target antigen is unknown. J gave up 6 bases and V 5 bases, and 10 bases lay outside the gene matches. This CDR3 region has 15 residues. The germline V gene has CDR1 SGHVS and CDR2 FNYEAQ. The source of the sample is a study of cytomegalovirus exposure and HLA in healthy donors. Overall study context: The approximately 600 first-cohort repertoires shared a platform with the 110 or so validation repertoires, as reported in a later analysis. Study-level results: Subsequent analysis showed first-cohort TCR clusters tending to co-occur in around 110 validation repertoires. The study recorded over 150 TCR beta chains that were cytomegalovirus-associated.

Here immunoSEQ multiplex PCR was the method, and the copy in TCRdb shows in-frame clones only, minus some. Counted here are 65,000 to 90,000 clones, approximately 95% occurring once; the ten biggest clones make up approximately 3.3%. The donors belonged to the roughly 110-subject validation cohort, separate from the approximately 700-subject first cohort. This TCR was recovered from a man aged 18 to 30 in good health and CMV-seronegative. The sequencing input was PBMCs. The chain employs TRBV7-6 and TRBJ2-7; TRBD1 matches 10 bases. CDR3 in amino acids: CASSPGTGVPREQYF. CDR3 DNA sequence: TGTGCCAGCAGCCCCGGGACAGGGGTACCCCGCGAGCAGTACTTC.